This passage covers 8 T cell receptor beta chains from one sample sequenced in a study of blood T cell repertoires in COVID-19. TCRdb keeps only in-frame clones here, not all; method: immunoSEQ multiplex PCR. The sample has about 130,000 clones; about 86% are singletons. The source material was peripheral blood. Receptor source: a woman at least 80 years old with acute or convalescent COVID-19.

The rearrangement joins TRBV9 to TRBJ1-3; no clear D. V lost 0 bases, J lost 3 bases, and 10 bases lay in between. This CDR3 contains 15 residues. Germline V gene sequence: CDR1 SGDLS, CDR2 YYNGEE. CDR3 region: CASSVGGVGGNTIYF. The CDR3 region has the DNA TGTGCCAGCAGCGTAGGAGGAGTCGGTGGAAACACCATATATTTT.

The chain carries TRBV5-1 and TRBJ2-1; the D is unclear. Deletions cut 4 bases from V and 6 bases from J, with 11 bases between. The CDR3 covers 13 residues. The germline gives CDR1 SGHRS, CDR2 YFSETQ. CDR3: CASSLTPSNEQFF. The CDR3 DNA follows: TGCGCCAGCAGCCTGACACCTTCCAATGAGCAGTTCTTC.

This sequence joins TRBV10-3 and TRBJ1-5; 7 nucleotides align to TRBD1. This CDR3 is 15 amino acids long. Germline V lookup: CDR1 ENHRY, CDR2 SYGVKD. The V segment lost 2 bases and the J segment 4 bases; nucleotides outside the gene matches: 5. CDR3 DNA: TGTGCCATCAGTGAGACGGCAGGGGGGAATCAGCCCCAGCATTTT. Amino acids: CAISETAGGNQPQHF.

The V call is TRBV7-2, the J call TRBJ2-3, with 9 bases identical to TRBD1. This CDR3 is built from 16 residues. Trimming at V came to 6 bases and at J to 2 bases, leaving 9 bases not matched to a gene. Germline values: CDR1 SGHTA, CDR2 FQGNSA. This chain's CDR3 is CASSREGTGLTDTQYF. CDR3 nucleotides: TGTGCCAGCAGTCGCGAGGGGACAGGGCTCACAGATACGCAGTATTTT.

The V call is TRBV18, the J call TRBJ1-2, with D maybe TRBD1 (5 bases). Germline-derived CDR1 and CDR2 are KGHSH and LQKENI. The CDR3 runs 15 residues. Trimming left V 2 bases short and J 8 bases short, with 18 bases between. The CDR3 DNA reads as TGTGCCAGCTCACCAGAGTCACAGGCGACTAGAGGCTACACCTTC. Translated, it gives CASSPESQATRGYTF.

The V gene is TRBV5-1, the J gene TRBJ1-5, with 11 bases aligning to TRBD1. The CDR3 is 16 residues long. Germline loops: CDR1 SGHRS, CDR2 YFSETQ. V lost 0 bases, J lost 6 bases, and 5 bases stayed unmatched. As DNA, the CDR3 is TGCGCCAGCAGCTTGGGGGACAGGGGGTCGGGTCAGCCCCAGCATTTT. Translation: CASSLGDRGSGQPQHF.

The gene calls are TRBV28 and TRBJ1-1; TRBD1 agrees at 7 bases. The CDR3 loop spans 16 amino acids. Trimming removed 6 bases from V and 5 bases from J; junction bases left unmatched: 15. From germline, CDR1 is MDHEN and CDR2 SYDVKM. The CDR3 sequence is CASSVPRQGGWTEAFF. The CDR3 DNA follows: TGTGCCAGCAGCGTCCCCCGACAGGGTGGATGGACTGAAGCTTTCTTT.

The J gene is TRBJ2-1, the V gene TRBV9, with D possibly TRBD2 on 6 matching bases. With 4 bases removed from V and 0 bases from J, the gap between germline ends came to 11 bases. Germline V gene data show CDR1 as SGDLS and CDR2 as YYNGEE. The CDR3 length is 15 residues. The CDR3 is CASSKDGSSYNEQFF. The DNA of the CDR3 is TGTGCCAGCAGCAAGGACGGGAGCTCCTACAATGAGCAGTTCTTC.